This TCR beta chain was sequenced in a study of CD8+ T cells in alopecia areata. Turning to this clone: Germline is not matched at one junction end, which may reflect a read error.

RNA, once extracted, was reverse transcribed into cDNA for use as the sequencing template. Repertoires were generated with immunoSEQ multiplex PCR, while TCRdb's copy carries only in-frame clones and drops some. The sample lists roughly 200,000 clones; about 60% were seen once. The treatment denotes: oral pan-JAK inhibitor, 5-10 mg twice daily. The CDR3 is made up of 14 amino acids. Germline V CDR1 and CDR2: ENHRY, SYGVKD. This receptor was obtained from a human donor with alopecia areata. The chain has TRBV10-3 and TRBJ1-3, with D hard to call. The sequenced sample was CD8+ T cells sorted from blood, obtained at week 24, from a patient treated with tofacitinib. The CDR3 spells CASSYGRSGNTIYF. The CDR3 nucleotides read TGTGCCAGCAGTTATGGGAGATCTGGAAACACCATATATTTT.